The 31 T cell receptor beta chains reported below all come from one sample, sequenced in a study of blood T cell repertoires in COVID-19. The table came from immunoSEQ multiplex PCR; TCRdb's copy has only in-frame clones and leaves some out. This repertoire shows roughly 340,000 clones, approximately 89% found once; its top ten account for approximately 1.9%. The sample was PBMCs or T cells enriched from blood (not recorded which). These receptors were taken from a man in his forties in a cohort exposed to, infected with or recovered from COVID-19 (not recorded which).

This chain uses TRBV7-9 with TRBJ1-3; D is unclear. The CDR3 is 12 amino acids. From germline, CDR1 is SEHNR and CDR2 FQNEAQ (reference sequence). V was shortened by 2 bases and J by 7 bases, with 6 bases between the two germline ends. In DNA, the CDR3 is TGTGCCAGCAGCTTATACGGGAACACCATATATTTT. Translated: CASSLYGNTIYF.

This sequence joins TRBV5-1 and TRBJ2-1, with 8 bases aligning to TRBD1. CDR3 length equals 14 residues. V gave up 7 bases and J gave up 10 bases; unmatched junction bases: 13. CDR1 SGHRS and CDR2 YFSETQ come from the germline V gene. The CDR3 DNA reads TGCGCCAGCTTTCTCGGGACAGGCAATACGGAGCAGTTCTTC. It is translated as CASFLGTGNTEQFF. The whole variable domain, filled in from reference TRBV5-1 and TRBJ2-1, reads KAGVTQTPRYLIKTRGQQVTLSCSPISGHRSVSWYQQTPGQGLQFLFEYFSETQRNKGNFPGRFSGRQFSNSRSEMNVSTLELGDSALYLCASFLGTGNTEQFFGPGTRLTVL.

This chain uses TRBV5-6 with TRBJ1-2; D may be TRBD1 (6 bases). The V end was cut by 4 bases, the J end by 8 bases, with 15 bases between. The CDR3 has 13 residues. From germline, CDR1 is SGHDT and CDR2 YYEEEE. CDR3 protein: CASSQNRVGGYTF. The CDR3 nucleotides are TGTGCCAGCAGCCAGAACAGGGTCGGAGGCTACACCTTC.

The V call is TRBV30, the J call TRBJ2-7; 7 bases are shared with TRBD1. V lost 5 bases, J lost 5 bases, and 9 bases stayed unmatched. CDR1 GTSNPN and CDR2 SVGIG come from the germline V gene (reference sequence). The CDR3 contains 13 residues. CDR3: CAWDRVLGNEQYF. In DNA, the CDR3 is TGTGCCTGGGACAGGGTCTTGGGAAACGAGCAGTACTTC.

This clone was detected once. The gene calls are TRBV24-1 and TRBJ2-1, with 9 nucleotides matching TRBD2. Germline V gene lookup returns CDR1 KGHDR and CDR2 SFDVKD. J was trimmed by 0 bases and V by 5 bases; bases with no gene match: 1. This CDR3 spans 15 amino acids. The CDR3 DNA reads TGTGCCACCAGTGGTAGCGGGAGCTCCTACAATGAGCAGTTCTTC. Protein product: CATSGSGSSYNEQFF.

The rearrangement uses TRBV6-2 or TRBV6-3 and TRBJ2-1, with D possibly TRBD2 on 6 matching bases. V lost 6 bases to trimming and J lost 4 bases, with 16 bases between them. The CDR3 length is 15 residues. Germline V gene sequence: CDR1 MNHEY, CDR2 SVGEGT. The CDR3 bases are TGTGCCAGCAGCCTAGGGGAGGCGGCTTACAATGAGCAGTTCTTC. This gives the protein CASSLGEAAYNEQFF.

The J gene is TRBJ2-5, the V gene TRBV4-2; TRBD2 agrees at 10 bases. This CDR3 region has 17 residues. CDR1 is LGHNA, CDR2 YNFKEQ, per germline. J lost 2 bases, V lost 3 bases, and 9 bases had no gene match. CDR3 residues: CASSQRLGLAVQETQYF. Written as DNA, the CDR3 is TGTGCCAGCAGCCAGAGACTTGGACTAGCGGTTCAAGAGACCCAGTACTTC.

This chain joins TRBV30 and TRBJ2-2, with 12 bases fitting TRBD2. The CDR3 totals 15 residues. CDR1 GTSNPN and CDR2 SVGIG come from the germline V gene (reference sequence). J lost 5 bases, V lost 2 bases, and 3 bases had no gene match. CDR3 loop: CAWSLGLAGTGELFF. The CDR3 DNA sequence: TGTGCCTGGAGTCTAGGACTAGCGGGGACCGGGGAGCTGTTTTTT.

This sequence joins TRBV5-1 and TRBJ1-4; no reliable D call. This CDR3 is 15 amino acids long. The V end lost 1 base, the J end lost 0 bases, and 7 bases lay between the germline ends. In germline, CDR1 is SGHRS, CDR2 YFSETQ. CDR3 DNA sequence: TGCGCCAGCAGCTTGATCAGTGCAACTAATGAAAAACTGTTTTTT. It encodes CASSLISATNEKLFF. The whole variable domain, remainder taken from reference TRBV5-1 and TRBJ1-4, is KAGVTQTPRYLIKTRGQQVTLSCSPISGHRSVSWYQQTPGQGLQFLFEYFSETQRNKGNFPGRFSGRQFSNSRSEMNVSTLELGDSALYLCASSLISATNEKLFFGSGTQLSVL.

This clone has a single count. J is TRBJ1-1 and V is TRBV18; TRBD1 matches at 7 bases. This CDR3 has 13 residues. Losses at the gene ends were 4 bases for V and 6 bases for J; bases not matched to a gene: 5. Germline V lookup: CDR1 KGHSH, CDR2 LQKENI. The CDR3 loop reads CASSRTGAPEAFF. Here the CDR3 DNA reads TGTGCCAGCTCACGAACAGGGGCCCCTGAAGCTTTCTTT.

This chain links TRBV6-2 or TRBV6-3 with TRBJ2-1; 9 positions agree with TRBD2. The ends lost 4 bases at V and 6 bases at J; junction bases unmatched: 7. Germline lookup yields CDR1 MNHEY and CDR2 SVGEGT. The CDR3 covers 15 residues. CDR3 coding DNA: TGTGCCAGCAGTTTGGGGACTAGCCCCTCCAATGAGCAGTTCTTC. This translates into CASSLGTSPSNEQFF.

The rearrangement uses TRBV27 and TRBJ2-1; 8 bases are shared with TRBD2. The CDR3 is 14 residues long. Germline-derived CDR1 and CDR2 are MNHEY and SMNVEV (reference sequence). After removal of 4 bases from V and 7 bases from J, the junction contained 6 bases not matched to a gene. DNA for the CDR3: TGTGCCAGCAGTTACGGGAGGGCGAGTAATGAGCAGTTCTTC. It codes for CASSYGRASNEQFF.

V gene TRBV6-5 combines with J gene TRBJ1-5, with 7 nucleotides matching TRBD1. The V gene end was trimmed by 7 bases and the J gene end by 7 bases; junction bases not matched to a gene: 10. Germline values: CDR1 MNHEY, CDR2 SVGAGI. The length of the CDR3 is 14 residues. The CDR3 spells CASNRQGKQQPQHF. The CDR3 nucleotides are TGTGCCAGCAACCGACAGGGTAAACAGCAGCCCCAGCATTTT.

The CDR3 spells CASSQSPGLDFHEQFF. The CDR3, as DNA: TGCGCCAGCAGCCAGTCCCCGGGACTAGATTTTCATGAGCAGTTCTTC. This chain joins TRBV4-1 and TRBJ2-1, with 8 bases aligning to TRBD2. Losses at the gene ends were 3 bases for V and 8 bases for J; bases not matched to a gene: 12. The CDR3 loop spans 16 amino acids. The V gene's germline CDR1 is MGHRA and CDR2 YSYEKL.

V usage is TRBV24-1 and J usage is TRBJ1-2, with TRBD1 identical over 8 bases. This CDR3 region has 16 residues. V gave up 2 bases and J gave up 0 bases; unmatched junction bases: 4. The germline V gene has CDR1 KGHDR and CDR2 SFDVKD. Here the CDR3 reads CATSDSGQASNYGYTF. The DNA for the CDR3 is TGTGCCACCAGTGATTCGGGACAGGCGTCTAACTATGGCTACACCTTC.

The rearrangement joins TRBV19 to TRBJ1-3; D is unclear. Trimming stripped 7 bases from V and 0 bases from J, with 13 bases between. Germline CDR1 and CDR2: LNHDA and SQIVND (reference sequence). The CDR3 covers 15 residues. The CDR3 sequence is CASKETSSSGNTIYF. In DNA, the CDR3 is TGTGCCAGTAAAGAGACATCGAGCTCTGGAAACACCATATATTTT.

This rearrangement joins TRBV28 to TRBJ2-7, with 7 bases lining up with TRBD2. V gave up 5 bases and J gave up 4 bases; unmatched junction bases: 5. Germline CDR1 MDHEN, CDR2 SYDVKM. This CDR3 region has 13 residues. The CDR3 region has the DNA TGTGCCAGCAGTGGAACTAGCGCATACGAGCAGTACTTC. This translates into CASSGTSAYEQYF.

V usage is TRBV9 and J usage is TRBJ1-4, with TRBD1 matching over 10 bases. Germline V gene lookup returns CDR1 SGDLS and CDR2 YYNGEE. This CDR3 region has 14 residues. V lost 4 bases to trimming and J lost 7 bases; unmatched junction nucleotides: 4. CDR3 loop: CASSPWTGGEKLFF. The CDR3 DNA reads as TGTGCCAGCAGCCCGTGGACAGGGGGTGAAAAACTGTTTTTT.

This chain joins TRBV27 and TRBJ1-5, with 8 bases that match TRBD1. The V gene end was trimmed by 2 bases and the J gene end by 2 bases; junction bases not matched to a gene: 2. CDR3 length equals 15 residues. Germline CDR1 is MNHEY and CDR2 is SMNVEV (reference sequence). The CDR3 DNA reads as TGTGCCAGCAGTTTAGGACAGGGACGCAATCAGCCCCAGCATTTT. Encoded protein: CASSLGQGRNQPQHF.

V is TRBV19 and J is TRBJ2-2; 8 bases agree with TRBD2. Unmatched junction bases numbered 7, after V lost 1 base and J lost 6 bases. The germline V gene encodes CDR1 LNHDA and CDR2 SQIVND (reference sequence). The CDR3 sequence is 16 residues long. Here the CDR3 DNA reads TGTGCCAGTAGTATAGGGGGTAGCGGGGCTTCCGGGGAGCTGTTTTTT. The encoded protein is CASSIGGSGASGELFF. The whole variable domain, filled in from reference TRBV19 and TRBJ2-2, reads DGGITQSPKYLFRKEGQNVTLSCEQNLNHDAMYWYRQDPGQGLRLIYYSQIVNDFQKGDIAEGYSVSREKKESFPLTVTSAQKNPTAFYLCASSIGGSGASGELFFGEGSRLTVL.

The chain recombines TRBV19 with TRBJ2-2; D is unclear. Germline V gene lookup returns CDR1 LNHDA and CDR2 SQIVND (reference sequence). Trimming pared 2 bases from V and 7 bases from J, leaving 8 bases between. This CDR3 has 13 residues. CDR3 DNA sequence: TGTGCCAGTAGTATAATACTCCACGGGGAGCTGTTTTTT. It specifies CASSIILHGELFF.

The CDR3 spells CASSGGPGEAYEQYF. Written as DNA, the CDR3 is TGTGCCAGCAGCGGTGGCCCGGGGGAGGCCTACGAGCAGTACTTC. The V and J genes are TRBV2 and TRBJ2-7, with a possible D match to TRBD2 (6 bases). Trimming took 6 bases from V and 2 from J, leaving 17 bases between them. The CDR3 covers 15 residues. CDR1 and CDR2 (germline): SNHLY, FYNNEI.

The rearrangement links TRBV27 to TRBJ2-1, with 10 bases identical to TRBD1. CDR1 is MNHEY, CDR2 SMNVEV, per germline (reference sequence). The V and J ends lost 8 bases and 7 bases, in that order; junction bases with no gene match: 5. This CDR3 region has 13 residues. The CDR3 DNA sequence: TGTGCCAGCGGGGACAGGGGTCAAAATGAGCAGTTCTTC. The encoded protein is CASGDRGQNEQFF.

This clone appeared a few times. This chain uses TRBV28 with TRBJ1-5, with 7 positions matching TRBD1. There are 15 residues in the CDR3. The germline CDR1 and CDR2 sequences are MDHEN and SYDVKM. The junction had 8 bases not matched to a gene; V was cut back by 7 bases and J by 2 bases. CDR3 region: CASIRQGIGNQPQHF. In nucleotides, the CDR3 is TGTGCCAGCATCCGACAGGGTATCGGCAATCAGCCCCAGCATTTT.

V gene TRBV10-3 combines with J gene TRBJ1-3; no reliable D call. The V end was cut by 2 bases, the J end by 2 bases, with 10 bases between. The CDR3 totals 15 residues. Germline values: CDR1 ENHRY, CDR2 SYGVKD. The CDR3 spells CAISERWTTGNTIYF. For the CDR3, the DNA is TGTGCCATCAGTGAGAGGTGGACTACTGGAAACACCATATATTTT.

This clone showed up just a few times. The gene calls are TRBV2 and TRBJ1-2; D is uncertain. The CDR3 sequence is 12 residues long. CDR1 is SNHLY and CDR2 is FYNNEI in the germline V gene. Trimming took 7 bases from V and 0 from J, leaving 6 bases between them. Written as DNA, the CDR3 is TGTGCCAGCATCTCCGCTAACTATGGCTACACCTTC. Amino acids: CASISANYGYTF.

This clone has only one observation. DNA for the CDR3: TGTGCCAGTAGACTGACTAGCGGAAGCTCCTACGAGCAGTACTTC. The encoded protein is CASRLTSGSSYEQYF. This chain links TRBV19 with TRBJ2-7; 9 bases agree with TRBD2. The V gene's germline CDR1 is LNHDA and CDR2 SQIVND (reference sequence). The CDR3 is made up of 15 amino acids. The J segment lost 0 bases and the V segment lost 6 bases, leaving 6 bases of the junction unmatched.

V and J are TRBV5-5 and TRBJ1-6; 8 bases are shared with TRBD1. V shed 3 bases, J shed 9 bases, and the junction held 2 bases outside the gene matches. The CDR3 is made up of 13 amino acids. The V gene's germline CDR1 is SGHKS and CDR2 YYEKEE (reference sequence). CDR3 protein: CASSYDRGSPLHF. Here the CDR3 DNA reads TGTGCCAGCAGCTACGACAGGGGTTCACCCCTCCACTTT.

The V call is TRBV7-2, the J call TRBJ1-3, with TRBD1 matching over 8 bases. V lost 5 bases, J lost 5 bases, and 8 bases stayed unmatched. The CDR3 spans 15 residues. Germline CDR1 is SGHTA and CDR2 is FQGNSA. The CDR3 sequence: CASSDQGQGRNTIYF. In DNA, the CDR3 is TGTGCCAGCAGCGACCAAGGACAGGGTAGAAACACCATATATTTT.

This clone showed up just once. The chain is built from TRBV5-6 and TRBJ1-3; D unresolved. Germline lookup yields CDR1 SGHDT and CDR2 YYEEEE. V lost 4 bases and J lost 0, with 11 bases in between. CDR3 length equals 15 residues. The CDR3 here is CASSTTRGSGNTIYF. The CDR3 DNA sequence: TGTGCCAGCAGCACAACTCGGGGCTCTGGAAACACCATATATTTT. Drawing the rest from reference TRBV5-6 and TRBJ1-3, the complete variable domain is DAGVTQSPTHLIKTRGQQVTLRCSPKSGHDTVSWYQQALGQGPQFIFQYYEEEERQRGNFPDRFSGHQFPNYSSELNVNALLLGDSALYLCASSTTRGSGNTIYFGEGSWLTVV.

The chain combines TRBV6-1 with TRBJ1-2; 8 positions match TRBD1. The length of the CDR3 is 16 residues. Germline CDR1 MNHNS, CDR2 SASEGT. Germline trimming cut 4 bases from V and 4 bases from J; bases unmatched to any gene: 11. The CDR3 bases are TGTGCCAGCAGTGTAGACCGGGACAGGAGCGCCTATGGCTACACCTTC. Amino acid sequence: CASSVDRDRSAYGYTF.